This is a list of T cell receptor beta chains from one sample in a study of T cell responses to AZD1222 COVID-19 vaccine. Libraries were prepared by immunoSEQ multiplex PCR; TCRdb keeps only in-frame clonotypes and omits some of them. The data show over 150,000 clones, around 90% seen once. Sample: peripheral blood, taken on day 0 of AZD1222 vaccination. The receptors were sampled from an adult in good health. Both conserved end residues are trimmed from each CDR3. The order of the fields is J gene, CDR3 length, V gene, CDR3 protein.

TRBJ1-1,10,TRBV6-2/TRBV6-3,ASSRRTQEAF
TRBJ1-3,16,TRBV6-4,ARWDRGLSDRSGNTIY
TRBJ1-6,13,TRBV28,ASIQTGSINSPLH
TRBJ1-2,11,TRBV6-5,ASSKAGTSGYT
TRBJ1-3,13,TRBV6-5,ASSYGTGEGNTIY
TRBJ1-6,12,TRBV19,ASSLLAGNSPLH
TRBJ2-7,13,TRBV27,ARVNRDRGPLEQY
TRBJ2-7,12,TRBV5-6,ASSPRAGAYEQY
TRBJ2-1,11,TRBV11-3,ASSLGAYNEQF
TRBJ2-1,13,TRBV3-1/TRBV3-2,ASSHWRSGNNEQF
TRBJ1-3,14,TRBV5-1,ASSLVSGPSGNTIY
TRBJ1-1,13,TRBV25-1,ASSGGGGWYTEAF
TRBJ1-5,13,TRBV6-5,ASSYGTGGAQPQH
TRBJ1-1,14,TRBV12-5,ASVPPYGVRDTEAF
TRBJ1-5,14,TRBV27,ASRDRQGLSNQPQH
TRBJ2-3,12,TRBV29-1,SVSRGLRTDTQY
TRBJ1-1,11,TRBV12-3/TRBV12-4,ASRSQGATEAF